The 31 T cell receptor beta chains below all came from one sample that was sequenced in a study of control samples from healthy donors and cancer patients. Sequencing used immunoSEQ multiplex PCR; TCRdb keeps in-frame clones, though not all of them. Of approximately 2,500 clones listed, approximately 97% are singletons. Sequenced input: PBMCs. These receptors all stem from a man between 65 and 79 years old with head and neck cancer.

The chain combines TRBV5-6 with TRBJ2-7; D perhaps matches TRBD1 (6 bases). The CDR3 totals 15 residues. The V end was cut by 0 bases, the J end by 4 bases, with 14 bases between. CDR1 and CDR2 from the germline V gene are SGHDT and YYEEEE. CDR3 bases: TGTGCCAGCAGCTTGGGGGCAGGGGCAAGATACGAGCAGTACTTC. This gives the protein CASSLGAGARYEQYF.

V is TRBV6-5 and J is TRBJ1-5, with no clear D. This CDR3 contains 14 residues. Germline V gene lookup returns CDR1 MNHEY and CDR2 SVGAGI. The ends were cut back, 6 bases at V and 3 bases at J, with 12 bases in the middle. The CDR3 nucleotides are TGTGCCAGCAGCCCCACAGAATACAATCAGCCCCAGCATTTT. This encodes CASSPTEYNQPQHF.

This clone was seen once. This sequence joins TRBV18 and TRBJ2-6; tentatively, D is TRBD1 (7 bases). The V gene lost 1 base and the J gene lost 0 bases, with 19 bases spanning the gap. The germline gives CDR1 KGHSH, CDR2 LQKENI. There are 20 residues in the CDR3. The CDR3 nucleotides are TGTGCCAGCTCACCACGCGGGACCCAGGGGGTACACTCTGGGGCCAACGTCCTGACTTTC. This gives the protein CASSPRGTQGVHSGANVLTF. Variable domain in full (rest from reference TRBV18 and TRBJ2-6): NAGVMQNPRHLVRRRGQEARLRCSPMKGHSHVYWYRQLPEEGLKFMVYLQKENIIDESGMPKERFSAEFPKEGPSILRIQQVVRGDSAAYFCASSPRGTQGVHSGANVLTFGAGSRLTVL.

This clone has just one count. V is TRBV28 and J is TRBJ2-1; D is undetermined. The CDR3 is 13 residues long. CDR1 and CDR2 (germline): MDHEN, SYDVKM. V shed 7 bases and J shed 7 bases, with 14 bases lying between them. This CDR3 is CASTGPPNNEQFF. The CDR3, as DNA: TGTGCCAGCACCGGACCCCCTAATAATGAGCAGTTCTTC.

The gene calls are TRBV19 and TRBJ1-5; 7 bases are a match to TRBD1. The ends lost 2 bases at V and 6 bases at J; junction bases unmatched: 1. The CDR3 sequence is 13 residues long. The V gene's germline CDR1 is LNHDA and CDR2 SQIVND (reference sequence). CDR3 in amino acids: CASSISGGQPQHF. CDR3 coding DNA: TGTGCCAGTAGTATATCAGGGGGTCAGCCCCAGCATTTT.

V and J are TRBV28 and TRBJ2-1, with TRBD2 matching 12 bases. V shed 3 bases and J 9 bases; nucleotides not matched to a gene: 6. The CDR3 totals 15 residues. Germline CDR1 is MDHEN and CDR2 is SYDVKM. CDR3 bases: TGTGCCAGCAGTTTCCGGGGACTAGCGGGTGGTGAGCAGTTCTTC. It encodes CASSFRGLAGGEQFF.

The V gene is TRBV18, the J gene TRBJ2-2, with D possibly matching TRBD2 (7 bases). Germline V gene lookup returns CDR1 KGHSH and CDR2 LQKENI. Deletions cut 9 bases from V and 3 bases from J, with 23 bases between. This CDR3 is built from 17 residues. The DNA for the CDR3 is TGTGCCAGTAACCCCAGCGCCGGAGGGGGGGACACCGGGGAGCTGTTTTTT. Its protein product is CASNPSAGGGDTGELFF.

The chain recombines TRBV7-3 with TRBJ2-5, with D possibly TRBD1 on 6 matching bases. The CDR3 is 13 amino acids. In germline, CDR1 is SGHTA, CDR2 FQGTGA. V lost 6 bases to trimming and J lost 5 bases, with 13 bases between them. In DNA form, the CDR3 reads TGTGCCAGCAGTAAGACAGGCCTGGAGACCCAGTACTTC. Translation gives CASSKTGLETQYF.

The chain has TRBV5-1 and TRBJ1-3; the match to TRBD1 covers 7 bases. The V and J ends lost 0 bases and 5 bases, in that order; junction bases with no gene match: 2. CDR1 is SGHRS, CDR2 YFSETQ, per germline. This CDR3 spans 14 amino acids. The CDR3: CASSLGQGRNTIYF. The CDR3 DNA sequence: TGCGCCAGCAGCTTGGGACAGGGTAGAAACACCATATATTTT. Together with reference TRBV5-1 and TRBJ1-3, the CDR3 gives the full variable domain: KAGVTQTPRYLIKTRGQQVTLSCSPISGHRSVSWYQQTPGQGLQFLFEYFSETQRNKGNFPGRFSGRQFSNSRSEMNVSTLELGDSALYLCASSLGQGRNTIYFGEGSWLTVV.

This rearrangement joins TRBV30 to TRBJ1-2; D uncertain. The CDR3 runs 14 residues. CDR1 and CDR2 (germline): GTSNPN, SVGIG (reference sequence). V shed 2 bases and J shed 4 bases, with 14 bases lying between them. The CDR3 here is CAWSRSLEGYGYTF. In DNA form, the CDR3 reads TGTGCCTGGAGTCGGAGTCTCGAGGGCTATGGCTACACCTTC.

This chain connects TRBV18 to TRBJ2-7, with 9 nucleotides matching TRBD1. Unmatched junction bases numbered 5, after V lost 2 bases and J lost 6 bases. The CDR3 is made up of 14 amino acids. Germline V gene sequence: CDR1 KGHSH, CDR2 LQKENI. The CDR3 sequence: CASSPGTGMGEQYF. The CDR3 DNA follows: TGTGCCAGCTCACCAGGGACAGGGATGGGCGAGCAGTACTTC.

The chain links TRBV5-1 to TRBJ2-5; 8 positions match TRBD2. J gave up 5 bases and V 1 base, and 4 bases lay outside the gene matches. CDR1 and CDR2 from the germline V gene are SGHRS and YFSETQ. This CDR3 has 14 residues. CDR3 bases: TGCGCCAGCAGCTTGCGGGGGGGCACGGAGACCCAGTACTTC. Protein sequence: CASSLRGGTETQYF.

V is TRBV4-1 and J is TRBJ2-3; TRBD2 might be the D (7 bases). The CDR3 contains 18 residues. Per germline, CDR1 MGHRA and CDR2 YSYEKL. The V end was cut by 0 bases, the J end by 9 bases, with 25 bases between. The CDR3 DNA is TGCGCCAGCAGCCAAGATTGGCCGGGCGGGGGCCCCCAGGAGACGCAGTATTTT. Translated: CASSQDWPGGGPQETQYF.

The chain links TRBV28 to TRBJ2-1, with D perhaps matching TRBD1 (6 bases). CDR1 is MDHEN and CDR2 is SYDVKM in the germline V gene. The CDR3 loop spans 14 amino acids. Deletions cut 3 bases from V and 8 bases from J, with 14 bases between. The CDR3: CASSLLQGVDEQFF. The CDR3 region has the DNA TGTGCCAGCAGTTTGTTACAGGGAGTCGATGAGCAGTTCTTC. Drawing the rest from reference TRBV28 and TRBJ2-1, the complete variable domain is DVKVTQSSRYLVKRTGEKVFLECVQDMDHENMFWYRQDPGLGLRLIYFSYDVKMKEKGDIPEGYSVSREKKERFSLILESASTNQTSMYLCASSLLQGVDEQFFGPGTRLTVL.

V gene TRBV28 combines with J gene TRBJ2-7; D perhaps matches TRBD2 (6 bases). V was pared by 11 bases and J by 6 bases, with 26 bases between. This CDR3 is 15 amino acids long. CDR1 is MDHEN and CDR2 is SYDVKM in the germline V gene. CDR3 bases: TGTGCCGGCAATACTGGGAGGAGGGAACGGGGCGAGCAGTACTTC. This gives the protein CAGNTGRRERGEQYF. Complete variable domain (other parts from reference TRBV28 and TRBJ2-7): DVKVTQSSRYLVKRTGEKVFLECVQDMDHENMFWYRQDPGLGLRLIYFSYDVKMKEKGDIPEGYSVSREKKERFSLILESASTNQTSMYLCAGNTGRRERGEQYFGPGTRLTVT.

CDR3 region: CASSSRYTGELFF. The CDR3 DNA reads TGTGCCAGCAGCTCCAGGTACACCGGGGAGCTGTTTTTT. The genes are TRBV11-3 and TRBJ2-2; the D is unclear. V lost 4 bases and J 3 bases, leaving 6 bases between the germline ends. Germline CDR1 reads SGHNT; CDR2 reads YENEEA. CDR3 length equals 13 residues.

J is TRBJ2-7 and V is TRBV6-5; 10 bases line up with TRBD1. CDR1 is MNHEY and CDR2 is SVGAGI in the germline V gene. V gave up 0 bases and J gave up 6 bases; unmatched junction bases: 2. The CDR3 has 14 residues. The CDR3 reads CASSYSGDRGEQYF. In DNA, the CDR3 is TGTGCCAGCAGTTACTCTGGGGACAGGGGCGAGCAGTACTTC.

The chain links TRBV11-3 to TRBJ2-2; D not certain. The CDR3 runs 14 residues. The V end was cut by 1 base, the J end by 6 bases, with 9 bases between. Germline V CDR1 and CDR2: SGHNT, YENEEA. The CDR3 reads CASSLGADPGELFF. CDR3 DNA sequence: TGTGCCAGCAGCTTAGGGGCAGATCCCGGGGAGCTGTTTTTT.

The V and J genes are TRBV30 and TRBJ1-1; TRBD1 might be the D (5 bases). Germline assignment: CDR1 GTSNPN and CDR2 SVGIG (reference sequence). This CDR3 has 13 amino acids. The ends were cut back, 4 bases at V and 4 bases at J, with 13 bases in the middle. This CDR3 is CAWTVGGGTEAFF. In DNA, the CDR3 is TGTGCCTGGACTGTGGGGGGAGGCACTGAAGCTTTCTTT.

This clone was seen a single time. This rearrangement joins TRBV10-2 to TRBJ2-5; 10 nucleotides agree with TRBD2. CDR1 is WSHSY and CDR2 is SAAADI in the germline V gene. This CDR3 region has 15 residues. V was clipped by 3 bases and J by 10 bases; unmatched bases: 11. For the CDR3, the DNA is TGCGCCAGCAGTGAACCTAGCGGGGGCCTCGTAATCCAGTACTTC. It specifies CASSEPSGGLVIQYF.

This chain joins TRBV7-9 and TRBJ2-1; TRBD2 matches 13 bases. The germline V gene has CDR1 SEHNR and CDR2 FQNEAQ (reference sequence). V lost 2 bases and J lost 12; bases outside the gene matches: 7. This CDR3 has 15 residues. The DNA for the CDR3 is TGTGCCAGCAGCTTATCCGGGACTAGCGGGACGGGGCAGTTCTTC. Residues: CASSLSGTSGTGQFF. The full variable domain, with the rest looked up from reference TRBV7-9 and TRBJ2-1, is DTGVSQNPRHKITKRGQNVTFRCDPISEHNRLYWYRQTLGQGPEFLTYFQNEAQLEKSRLLSDRFSAERPKGSFSTLEIQRTEQGDSAMYLCASSLSGTSGTGQFFGPGTRLTVL.

This chain connects TRBV7-9 to TRBJ1-1; D unresolved. There are 15 residues in the CDR3. Germline lookup yields CDR1 SEHNR and CDR2 FQNEAQ (reference sequence). V gave up 1 base and J gave up 4 bases, with 13 bases separating them. In nucleotides, the CDR3 is TGTGCCAGCAGCTTAGGGACTGTGATGAGCACTGAAGCTTTCTTT. This encodes CASSLGTVMSTEAFF.

V and J are TRBV5-1 and TRBJ2-7, with D hard to call. The V and J ends lost 4 bases and 2 bases respectively, with 10 bases between them. This CDR3 spans 13 amino acids. The germline V gene has CDR1 SGHRS and CDR2 YFSETQ. The CDR3 DNA reads TGCGCCAGCAGCATAGACACCGCCTACGAGCAGTACTTC. This codes for CASSIDTAYEQYF. The whole variable domain, filled in from reference TRBV5-1 and TRBJ2-7, reads KAGVTQTPRYLIKTRGQQVTLSCSPISGHRSVSWYQQTPGQGLQFLFEYFSETQRNKGNFPGRFSGRQFSNSRSEMNVSTLELGDSALYLCASSIDTAYEQYFGPGTRLTVT.

This chain uses TRBV5-1 with TRBJ2-7, with D perhaps matching TRBD1 (5 bases). V was cut by 0 bases and J by 3 bases, with 13 bases left in between. The germline CDR1 and CDR2 sequences are SGHRS and YFSETQ. This CDR3 has 15 amino acids. The CDR3 protein is CASSLDRNALYEQYF. CDR3 DNA: TGCGCCAGCAGCTTGGACAGGAATGCTCTCTACGAGCAGTACTTC.

This sequence joins TRBV6-1 and TRBJ2-5; 8 bases match TRBD2. Germline lookup yields CDR1 MNHNS and CDR2 SASEGT. The V and J ends lost 0 bases and 5 bases, in that order; junction bases with no gene match: 5. The CDR3 has 15 residues. DNA of the CDR3: TGTGCCAGCAGTGAAGCCGGGGGGGCCTGGGAGACCCAGTACTTC. Residues: CASSEAGGAWETQYF.

The J gene is TRBJ2-4, the V gene TRBV3-1 (or the pseudogene TRBV3-2); a possible D gene is TRBD2 (6 bases). V lost 4 bases, J lost 1 base, and 32 bases lay in between. The CDR3 extends over 22 amino acids. Germline assignment: CDR1 LGHDT and CDR2 YNNKEL (reference sequence). CDR3 residues: CASSLLFSPDGEDLGAKNIQYF. The CDR3 coding sequence is TGTGCCAGCAGCCTTTTGTTCAGCCCGGACGGGGAGGATTTGGGGGCCAAAAACATTCAGTACTTC.

Written as DNA, the CDR3 is TGTGCCAGCAATGGTAATAGCGCACGCGAGCAGTTCTTC. Its translation is CASNGNSAREQFF. The rearrangement joins TRBV28 to TRBJ2-1; maybe TRBD2 (5 bases). Germline CDR1 reads MDHEN; CDR2 reads SYDVKM. Deletions cut 7 bases from V and 10 bases from J, with 17 bases between. The length of the CDR3 is 13 residues.

The J gene is TRBJ1-6, the V gene TRBV30, with TRBD1 identical over 8 bases. Trimming at V came to 5 bases and at J to 7 bases, leaving 7 bases not matched to a gene. CDR3 length: 14 amino acids. Germline V lookup: CDR1 GTSNPN, CDR2 SVGIG (reference sequence). DNA of the CDR3: TGTGCCTGGTCTCCGGGACAGGTGAATTCACCCCTCCACTTT. Protein: CAWSPGQVNSPLHF.

The rearrangement links TRBV6-6 to TRBJ2-3; 8 nucleotides agree with TRBD2. Per germline, CDR1 MNHNY and CDR2 SVGAGI (reference sequence). Trimming cost V 10 bases and J 3 bases; bases outside gene matches: 6. This CDR3 is built from 13 residues. CDR3 in amino acids: CATRSGGTDTQYF. CDR3 coding DNA: TGTGCCACCAGAAGCGGGGGAACAGATACGCAGTATTTT.

This clone was seen more than once but under ten times. The V gene is TRBV7-9, the J gene TRBJ1-5; D not certain. The CDR3 has 14 amino acids. The germline V gene has CDR1 SEHNR and CDR2 FQNEAQ (reference sequence). The V gene lost 4 bases and the J gene lost 5 bases, with 12 bases spanning the gap. The CDR3 is CASSSGEGHQPQHF. CDR3 coding DNA: TGTGCCAGCAGCTCCGGGGAGGGCCATCAGCCCCAGCATTTT.

This clone was seen only once. The chain has TRBV28 and TRBJ1-6; 11 bases map to TRBD1. With V trimmed by 6 bases and J by 8 bases, 9 bases remained unmatched. The CDR3 has 16 amino acids. The germline CDR1 and CDR2 sequences are MDHEN and SYDVKM. CDR3 region: CASRQAGTGGYSPLHF. The DNA for the CDR3 is TGTGCCAGCAGACAAGCCGGGACAGGGGGTTATTCACCCCTCCACTTT.